This TCR beta chain is from a study of blood T cell repertoires in COVID-19. Deletions cut 3 bases from V and 5 bases from J, with 16 bases between. CDR3 length: 15 amino acids. Germline CDR1 reads SGDLS; CDR2 reads YYNGEE. Libraries were prepared by immunoSEQ multiplex PCR; TCRdb keeps only in-frame clonotypes and omits some of them. The table has 190,000 or so clones, roughly 80% seen once. This TCR came from a man aged 45-65 years who had recovered from COVID-19. This rearrangement joins TRBV9 to TRBJ2-3; TRBD2 might be the D (6 bases). The sample taken for sequencing was peripheral blood. CDR3 in DNA: TGTGCCAGCAGCGCGCGATGGAGGGGTGGAGATACGCAGTATTTT. Amino acids: CASSARWRGGDTQYF.